The rows below give T cell receptor beta chains drawn from one sample of a study of cytomegalovirus exposure and HLA in healthy donors. TCRdb keeps only in-frame clones here, not all; method: immunoSEQ multiplex PCR. The sample lists around 150,000 clones, about 81% occurring once. Input material: PBMCs. Receptors were obtained from a woman younger than 35 in good health and CMV-seronegative. The CDR3 runs from the conserved cysteine through the conserved F or W. A D gene is named only where the DNA matches it firmly. The size of a clone is reported for some rows only, either as once, few or many, or as a class for expanded clones.

j_call,v_call,d_call,clone_size,cdr3_aa,cdr3_nt
TRBJ2-5,TRBV7-2,-,-,CASSSGGQETQYF,TGTGCCAGCAGCTCCGGCGGCCAAGAGACCCAGTACTTC
TRBJ1-5,TRBV10-3,TRBD1,-,CAISESKVRTGDQPQHF,TGTGCCATCAGTGAGTCGAAAGTTCGGACAGGGGATCAGCCCCAGCATTTT
TRBJ2-1,TRBV5-1,TRBD2,-,CASSAGLAEYNEQFF,TGCGCCAGCAGCGCTGGACTAGCGGAGTACAATGAGCAGTTCTTC
TRBJ1-4,TRBV5-8,-,few,CASSPSTGVNEKLFF,TGTGCCAGCAGCCCCTCGACAGGAGTTAATGAAAAACTGTTTTTT
TRBJ2-1,TRBV29-1,TRBD2,-,CSVEGLAGGKAYNEQFF,TGCAGCGTTGAAGGACTAGCGGGGGGTAAAGCCTACAATGAGCAGTTCTTC
TRBJ2-7,TRBV5-4,TRBD2,once,CASSTGLAVSYEQYF,TGTGCCAGCAGCACAGGACTAGCGGTCTCCTACGAGCAGTACTTC
TRBJ2-3,TRBV5-1,TRBD2,-,CASSLAGGWDTQYF,TGCGCCAGCAGCTTGGCCGGGGGGTGGGATACGCAGTATTTT
TRBJ2-1,TRBV18,TRBD2,-,CASSRGTSGKKGNEQFF,TGTGCCAGCTCCCGCGGGACTAGCGGGAAAAAGGGCAATGAGCAGTTCTTC
TRBJ2-2,TRBV12-5,-,-,CASGLFRGNTGELFF,TGTGCTAGTGGTTTATTTCGGGGTAACACCGGGGAGCTGTTTTTT
TRBJ1-3,TRBV19,-,-,CASNQAGLAGNTIYF,TGTGCCAGTAATCAGGCCGGACTTGCTGGAAACACCATATATTTT
TRBJ2-5,TRBV2,-,-,CASSERQGGETQYF,TGTGCCAGCAGTGAAAGGCAGGGGGGAGAGACCCAGTACTTC
TRBJ2-3,TRBV6-4,-,-,CASSPAGAGDTQYF,TGTGCCAGCAGTCCGGCGGGGGCCGGAGATACGCAGTATTTT
TRBJ2-7,TRBV20-1,-,-,CSARGGAEQYF,TGCAGTGCTAGGGGGGGGGCCGAGCAGTACTTC
TRBJ2-7,TRBV28,-,-,CASSLLLFLGQRTYEQYF,TGTGCCAGCAGTTTACTCCTTTTTTTAGGACAGAGAACTTACGAGCAGTACTTC
TRBJ2-1,TRBV29-1,-,-,CSVHLGAGRNEQFF,TGCAGCGTCCACTTGGGGGCGGGCCGCAATGAGCAGTTCTTC
TRBJ2-3,TRBV7-9,-,few,CASSLYQDTQYF,TGTGCCAGCAGCTTATATCAGGATACGCAGTATTTT
TRBJ1-5,TRBV7-9,-,-,CSSSGLRDQPQHF,TGTTCCAGCAGCGGCTTGAGGGATCAGCCCCAGCATTTT
TRBJ1-1,TRBV15,-,-,CATSSDRSNTEAFF,TGTGCCACCAGCAGCGACAGGAGCAACACTGAAGCTTTCTTT
TRBJ2-7,TRBV19,-,-,CASPGGTQNSYEQYF,TGTGCCAGTCCAGGGGGGACACAGAACTCCTACGAGCAGTACTTC
TRBJ1-4,TRBV9,-,-,CASSLNEKLFF,TGTGCCAGCAGTCTTAATGAAAAACTGTTTTTT
TRBJ1-6,TRBV6-5,-,-,CASSYSGNRNSPLHF,TGTGCCAGCAGTTACTCCGGAAACAGAAATTCACCCCTCCACTTT
TRBJ1-1,TRBV19,-,medium-sized,CASSPPAVEAFF,TGTGCCAGTAGTCCTCCCGCGGTTGAAGCTTTCTTT
TRBJ1-5,TRBV27,-,-,CASSSAPGEPQHF,TGTGCCAGCAGTTCAGCCCCGGGGGAGCCCCAGCATTTT
TRBJ1-5,TRBV2,-,-,CASSEWREGSAQHF,TGTGCCAGCAGTGAATGGCGGGAAGGATCAGCCCAGCATTTT
TRBJ2-3,TRBV7-2,-,-,CASSSTRGRPDTQYF,TGTGCCAGCAGCAGTACTCGGGGTCGGCCAGATACGCAGTATTTT
TRBJ1-1,TRBV19,-,-,CASSLGTSLNTEAFF,TGTGCCAGTAGCCTCGGGACATCCTTGAACACTGAAGCTTTCTTT
TRBJ1-3,TRBV27,-,few,CASSPSHGNTIYF,TGTGCCAGCAGTCCCAGTCATGGAAACACCATATATTTT
TRBJ1-1,TRBV28,-,-,CASSYLLRGGLTEAFF,TGTGCCAGCAGCTACTTATTGCGGGGCGGCTTAACTGAAGCTTTCTTT
TRBJ2-7,TRBV27,TRBD2,-,CASRASGSSYEQYF,TGTGCCAGCAGGGCTAGCGGTAGCTCCTACGAGCAGTACTTC
TRBJ2-3,TRBV6-5,TRBD1,once,CASSRRQGVGNTQYF,TGTGCCAGCAGTAGGAGACAGGGGGTCGGAAATACGCAGTATTTT
TRBJ1-4,TRBV28,-,few,CASSPYQTGNDEKLFF,TGTGCCAGCAGTCCATACCAGACAGGAAACGATGAAAAACTGTTTTTT
TRBJ2-2,TRBV5-1,-,-,CASSLDRNTGELFF,TGCGCCAGCAGCTTGGACAGGAACACCGGGGAGCTGTTTTTT